This entry lists 26 T cell receptor beta chains sequenced from one sample in a study of blood T cell repertoires in COVID-19. Libraries were prepared by immunoSEQ multiplex PCR; TCRdb keeps only in-frame clonotypes and omits some of them. The sample records around 50,000 clones, 86% being singletons. The sample consisted of peripheral blood. Receptors originate from a man aged 55 to 69 with active or convalescent COVID-19.

V gene TRBV11-2 combines with J gene TRBJ1-2; possibly TRBD1 for D (5 bases). V was cut by 7 bases and J by 2 bases, with 14 bases left in between. This CDR3 comprises 14 residues. Per the germline V gene, CDR1 is SGHAT and CDR2 is FQNNGV. In nucleotides, the CDR3 is TGTGCCAGCACCCAGGGTTTATCAAACTATGGCTACACCTTC. It is translated as CASTQGLSNYGYTF.

The chain couples TRBV27 to TRBJ2-1; D is possibly TRBD1 (6 bases). Germline values: CDR1 MNHEY, CDR2 SMNVEV (reference sequence). The CDR3 loop spans 16 amino acids. V lost 0 bases to trimming and J lost 0 bases, with 9 bases between them. The DNA for the CDR3 is TGTGCCAGCAGTTTATCAGGACAGAGCTCCTACAATGAGCAGTTCTTC. It yields the protein CASSLSGQSSYNEQFF.

This chain links TRBV11-3 with TRBJ2-1, with 10 bases fitting TRBD2. Looked up from germline, CDR1 is SGHNT and CDR2 is YENEEA. Trimming took 4 bases from V and 1 from J; bases not matched to a gene: 1. The CDR3 loop spans 15 amino acids. The CDR3 DNA sequence: TGTGCCAGCAGCTCTAGCGGGGGTTCCTACAATGAGCAGTTCTTC. This translates into CASSSSGGSYNEQFF. The complete variable domain, with remaining parts taken from reference TRBV11-3 and TRBJ2-1, reads EAGVVQSPRYKIIEKKQPVAFWCNPISGHNTLYWYLQNLGQGPELLIRYENEEAVDDSQLPKDRFSAERLKGVDSTLKIQPAELGDSAVYLCASSSSGGSYNEQFFGPGTRLTVL.

The rearrangement links TRBV5-5 to TRBJ2-3, with TRBD1 matching 8 bases. The CDR3 sequence is 15 residues long. In germline, CDR1 is SGHKS, CDR2 YYEKEE (reference sequence). V gave up 3 bases and J gave up 6 bases; unmatched junction bases: 9. The CDR3 spells CASSWWRTGMDTQYF. CDR3 in DNA: TGTGCCAGCAGCTGGTGGAGGACAGGGATGGATACGCAGTATTTT.

This chain connects TRBV5-8 to TRBJ1-2; 7 bases align to TRBD1. The CDR3 covers 14 residues. The germline gives CDR1 SGHTS, CDR2 YDEGEE. The V segment lost 0 bases and the J segment 5 bases; nucleotides outside the gene matches: 4. The CDR3 nucleotides read TGTGCCAGCAGCTTGGCTTGGGGACAGTATGGCTACACCTTC. Its translation is CASSLAWGQYGYTF.

As DNA, the CDR3 is TGTGCCTGGGGGGGGACAGGGAACACTGAAGCTTTCTTT. It is translated as CAWGGTGNTEAFF. J is TRBJ1-1 and V is TRBV30, with 8 bases aligning to TRBD1. Trimming cost V 5 bases and J 1 base; bases outside gene matches: 3. This CDR3 region has 13 residues. CDR1 is GTSNPN, CDR2 SVGIG, per germline (reference sequence). The complete variable domain, with remaining parts taken from reference TRBV30 and TRBJ1-1, reads SQTIHQWPATLVQPVGSPLSLECTVEGTSNPNLYWYRQAAGRGLQLLFYSVGIGQISSEVPQNLSASRPQDRQFILSSKKLLLSDSGFYLCAWGGTGNTEAFFGQGTRLTVV.

A remark on this clone: The junction differs from germline at one of its ends, possibly a read error. The V and J genes are TRBV7-8 and TRBJ2-7, with 8 positions matching TRBD1. The CDR3 is 15 amino acids. Germline V gives CDR1 SGHVS, CDR2 FQNEAQ. CDR3 DNA: TGTGCCAGCAGCCTAGCCAGGGACAGGATCTACGAGCAGTACTTC. Protein product: CASSLARDRIYEQYF.

The V call is TRBV6-2 or TRBV6-3, the J call TRBJ1-2; D uncertain. The germline V and J ends were trimmed by 2 bases and 2 bases, with 15 bases remaining between them. The V gene's germline CDR1 is MNHEY and CDR2 SVGEGT. This CDR3 region has 16 residues. The CDR3 sequence: CASSYVRGRGNYGYTF. The CDR3 DNA sequence: TGTGCCAGCAGTTACGTTCGCGGGAGAGGCAACTATGGCTACACCTTC.

The rearrangement joins TRBV18 to TRBJ1-3; D is unresolved. Germline V gene lookup returns CDR1 KGHSH and CDR2 LQKENI. There are 16 residues in the CDR3. V lost 0 bases and J lost 0, with 9 bases in between. CDR3 protein: CASSPPDWSSGNTIYF. CDR3 nucleotides: TGTGCCAGCTCACCACCGGACTGGAGCTCTGGAAACACCATATATTTT.

V is TRBV28 and J is TRBJ1-6, with 7 bases aligning to TRBD1. From germline, CDR1 is MDHEN and CDR2 SYDVKM. The CDR3 contains 16 residues. The V segment lost 6 bases and the J segment 7 bases; nucleotides outside the gene matches: 12. The CDR3 protein is CASRTPTGIVNSPLHF. For the CDR3, the DNA is TGTGCCAGCAGAACACCGACAGGGATCGTGAATTCACCCCTCCACTTT.

V and J are TRBV10-3 and TRBJ2-1, with 8 bases lining up with TRBD1. This CDR3 region has 15 residues. CDR1 and CDR2 from the germline V gene are ENHRY and SYGVKD. Trimming at V came to 1 base and at J to 4 bases, leaving 3 bases not matched to a gene. The CDR3 DNA sequence: TGTGCCATCAGTGAGTACAGGGGGGAGTACAATGAGCAGTTCTTC. Translated: CAISEYRGEYNEQFF.

The V and J genes are TRBV7-2 and TRBJ2-7, with D maybe TRBD1 (5 bases). V lost 2 bases and J 3 bases, leaving 11 bases between the germline ends. From germline, CDR1 is SGHTA and CDR2 FQGNSA. This CDR3 spans 14 amino acids. The CDR3 spells CASSLPPRVYEQYF. CDR3 sequence (DNA): TGTGCCAGCAGCTTACCCCCCAGGGTCTACGAGCAGTACTTC.

The rearrangement uses TRBV5-1 and TRBJ2-3, with a possible D match to TRBD2 (6 bases). The V and J ends lost 4 bases and 3 bases respectively, with 18 bases between them. There are 16 residues in the CDR3. Germline V gives CDR1 SGHRS, CDR2 YFSETQ. The CDR3 nucleotides read TGCGCCAGCAGCCCCGGTGCGCGGGGCGGGACAGATACGCAGTATTTT. Protein: CASSPGARGGTDTQYF.

Only one count was recorded for this clone. J is TRBJ2-7 and V is TRBV2, with TRBD1 matching over 7 bases. This CDR3 comprises 15 residues. CDR1 and CDR2 (germline): SNHLY, FYNNEI. V lost 1 base to trimming and J lost 1 base; unmatched junction nucleotides: 4. DNA for the CDR3: TGTGCCAGCAGTGAAGAAGGCAGGGGGTCCTACGAGCAGTACTTC. Protein sequence: CASSEEGRGSYEQYF.

This chain links TRBV25-1 with TRBJ2-2, with 15 nucleotides matching TRBD2. Germline CDR1 reads MGHDK; CDR2 reads SYGVNS. The CDR3 is made up of 18 amino acids. V lost 1 base, J lost 6 bases, and 6 bases stayed unmatched. CDR3 in amino acids: CASSEFGTSGGPAGELFF. CDR3 nucleotide sequence: TGTGCCAGCAGTGAATTTGGGACTAGCGGGGGGCCGGCCGGGGAGCTGTTTTTT.

The V gene is TRBV4-3, the J gene TRBJ2-7, with a tentative D call TRBD2 (6 bases). Germline V gives CDR1 LGHNA, CDR2 YSLEER. Trimming took off 0 bases at V and 0 bases at J, with 15 bases between the two ends. This CDR3 comprises 17 residues. CDR3 DNA sequence: TGCGCCAGCAGCCAAGATACCGTCGGGGGTCGCTCCTACGAGCAGTACTTC. Its protein is CASSQDTVGGRSYEQYF.

V is TRBV6-1 and J is TRBJ1-1; the match to TRBD1 covers 10 bases. Per germline, CDR1 MNHNS and CDR2 SASEGT. V trimming: 2 bases; J trimming: 1 base; junction bases outside the gene matches: 13. This CDR3 comprises 19 residues. CDR3 nucleotides: TGTGCCAGCAGTGAAATGGGACAGGGGCGTCTTTCGGGGAACACTGAAGCTTTCTTT. Amino acids: CASSEMGQGRLSGNTEAFF.

The chain couples TRBV6-5 to TRBJ1-2, with 8 bases fitting TRBD1. Per germline, CDR1 MNHEY and CDR2 SVGAGI. The CDR3 covers 15 residues. V lost 4 bases, J lost 4 bases, and 8 bases stayed unmatched. The CDR3 loop is CASSSADRGGYGYTF. CDR3 coding DNA: TGTGCCAGCAGTTCCGCCGACAGGGGTGGCTATGGCTACACCTTC.

The chain is built from TRBV2 and TRBJ2-3; TRBD2 matches at 11 bases. The CDR3 loop spans 17 amino acids. Germline lookup yields CDR1 SNHLY and CDR2 FYNNEI. With V trimmed by 3 bases and J by 5 bases, 10 bases remained unmatched. In DNA form, the CDR3 reads TGTGCCAGCAGTGATTACTATAGCGGGGGGGTCCGAGATACGCAGTATTTT. The encoded protein is CASSDYYSGGVRDTQYF.

The genes are TRBV28 and TRBJ1-1, with D uncertain. The CDR3 is 12 residues long. Germline lookup yields CDR1 MDHEN and CDR2 SYDVKM. The germline V and J ends were trimmed by 8 bases and 8 bases, with 15 bases remaining between them. CDR3 amino acids: CASGSGSLEAFF. DNA for the CDR3: TGTGCCAGCGGATCGGGGTCCCTGGAAGCTTTCTTT.

This sequence joins TRBV12-3 or TRBV12-4 and TRBJ1-2, with 7 positions matching TRBD1. With 6 bases clipped from V and 6 bases from J, the junction kept 7 bases outside the gene matches. CDR3 length equals 13 residues. The CDR3 is CASSTGTVDGYTF. As DNA, the CDR3 is TGTGCCAGCAGCACCGGGACAGTAGATGGCTACACCTTC.

This chain joins TRBV18 and TRBJ1-5; 7 bases agree with TRBD1. This CDR3 contains 18 residues. The V gene end was trimmed by 4 bases and the J gene end by 7 bases; junction bases not matched to a gene: 19. The germline V gene has CDR1 KGHSH and CDR2 LQKENI. The CDR3 DNA is TGTGCCAGCTCACTAGTCTCAGCACCTGACAGGGTTGGACAGCCCCAGCATTTT. Amino acids: CASSLVSAPDRVGQPQHF.

The CDR3 DNA reads TGTGCCAGCAGCTTCAGGCATGGCTACACCTTC. The encoded protein is CASSFRHGYTF. The V and J genes are TRBV7-9 and TRBJ1-2; no reliable D call. This CDR3 has 11 residues. Trimming removed 3 bases at V and 6 bases at J, with 5 bases between. In germline, CDR1 is SEHNR, CDR2 FQNEAQ (reference sequence).

V and J are TRBV6-6 and TRBJ1-1; weak D call: TRBD1 (5 bases). Germline assignment: CDR1 MNHNY and CDR2 SVGAGI (reference sequence). This CDR3 region has 13 residues. V was pared by 0 bases and J by 5 bases, with 7 bases between. In DNA form, the CDR3 reads TGTGCCAGCAGTTACTCGCAGGGAACTGAAGCTTTCTTT. Translating it yields CASSYSQGTEAFF.

V is TRBV24-1 and J is TRBJ2-3; TRBD2 matches at 9 bases. V trimming: 3 bases; J trimming: 3 bases; junction bases outside the gene matches: 3. Germline V gene sequence: CDR1 KGHDR, CDR2 SFDVKD. CDR3 length equals 15 residues. The CDR3 sequence is CATSDVAGETDTQYF. CDR3 sequence (DNA): TGTGCCACCAGTGATGTAGCGGGGGAAACAGATACGCAGTATTTT.

The V and J genes are TRBV7-9 and TRBJ1-5; maybe TRBD1 (5 bases). The CDR3 sequence is 15 residues long. Germline lookup yields CDR1 SEHNR and CDR2 FQNEAQ (reference sequence). The V gene lost 5 bases and the J gene lost 2 bases, with 13 bases spanning the gap. CDR3 region: CASSVAGTGNQPQHF. CDR3 DNA: TGTGCCAGCAGCGTGGCGGGGACCGGCAATCAGCCCCAGCATTTT. Based on the CDR3 plus reference TRBV7-9 and TRBJ1-5, the full variable domain is DTGVSQNPRHKITKRGQNVTFRCDPISEHNRLYWYRQTLGQGPEFLTYFQNEAQLEKSRLLSDRFSAERPKGSFSTLEIQRTEQGDSAMYLCASSVAGTGNQPQHFGDGTRLSIL.